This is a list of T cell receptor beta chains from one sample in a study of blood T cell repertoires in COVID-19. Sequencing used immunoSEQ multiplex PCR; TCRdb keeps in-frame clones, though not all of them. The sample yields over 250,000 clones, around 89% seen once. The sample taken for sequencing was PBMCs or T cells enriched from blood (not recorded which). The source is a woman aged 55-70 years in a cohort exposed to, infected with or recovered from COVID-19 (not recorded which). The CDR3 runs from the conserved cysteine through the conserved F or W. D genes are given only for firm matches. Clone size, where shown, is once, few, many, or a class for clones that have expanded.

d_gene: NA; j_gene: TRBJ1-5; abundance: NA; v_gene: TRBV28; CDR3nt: TGTGCCAGCAGTCCCACCACCGCGGTCAATCAGCCCCAGCATTTT; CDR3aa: CASSPTTAVNQPQHF
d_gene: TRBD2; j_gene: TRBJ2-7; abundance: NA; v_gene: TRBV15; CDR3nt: TGTGCCAGCAATAGCGGGAACGAGTACGAGCAGTACTTC; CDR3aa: CASNSGNEYEQYF
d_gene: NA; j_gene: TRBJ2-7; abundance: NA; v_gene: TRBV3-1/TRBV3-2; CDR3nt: TGTGCCAGCAGCCAAGAATTTCGTATCCAGGGGCCGTGGGGCTACGAGCAGTACTTC; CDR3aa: CASSQEFRIQGPWGYEQYF
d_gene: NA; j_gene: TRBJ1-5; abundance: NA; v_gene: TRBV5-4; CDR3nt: TGTGCCAGCAGCCACAACAGGGACAATCAGCCCCAGCATTTT; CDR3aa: CASSHNRDNQPQHF
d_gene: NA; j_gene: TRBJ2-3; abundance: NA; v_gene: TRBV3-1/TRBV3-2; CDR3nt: TGTGCCAGCAGCCAGGCCCCCTTAGATACGCAGTATTTT; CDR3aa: CASSQAPLDTQYF
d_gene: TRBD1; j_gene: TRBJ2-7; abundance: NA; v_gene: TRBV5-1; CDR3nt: TGCGCCAGCAGCTTGGTTGCGGGACAGGGGGCATACGAGCAGTACTTC; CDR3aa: CASSLVAGQGAYEQYF
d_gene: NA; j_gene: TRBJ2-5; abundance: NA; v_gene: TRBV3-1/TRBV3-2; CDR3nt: TGTGCCAGCAGCCAAGATTTTATCCAAGAGACCCAGTACTTC; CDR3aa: CASSQDFIQETQYF
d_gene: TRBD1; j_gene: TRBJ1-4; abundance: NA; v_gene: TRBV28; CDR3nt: TGTGCCAGCAGTTTCCCGGGACAGGGGGCAACTAATGAAAAACTGTTTTTT; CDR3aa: CASSFPGQGATNEKLFF
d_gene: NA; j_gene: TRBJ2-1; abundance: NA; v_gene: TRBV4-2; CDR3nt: TGTGCCAGCAGCCAACCTCGCGGTGAGCAGTTCTTC; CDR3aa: CASSQPRGEQFF
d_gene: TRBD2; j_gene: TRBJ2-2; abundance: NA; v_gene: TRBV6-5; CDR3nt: TGTGCCAGCAAACTAGCGCCGAACACCGGGGAGCTGTTTTTT; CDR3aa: CASKLAPNTGELFF
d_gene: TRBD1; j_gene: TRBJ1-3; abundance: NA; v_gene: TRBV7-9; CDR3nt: TGTGCCAGCAGTTCACCGACAGGGGAGTGGAGAGACACCATATATTTT; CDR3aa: CASSSPTGEWRDTIYF
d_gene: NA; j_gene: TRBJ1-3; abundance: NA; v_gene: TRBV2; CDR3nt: TGTGCCAGAGGAGAGTCGAGCTCTGGAAACACCATATATTTT; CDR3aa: CARGESSSGNTIYF
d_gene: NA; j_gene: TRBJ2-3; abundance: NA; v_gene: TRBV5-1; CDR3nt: TGCGCCAGCAGCCTAAACCCCTTAGGCACAGATACGCAGTATTTT; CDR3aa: CASSLNPLGTDTQYF
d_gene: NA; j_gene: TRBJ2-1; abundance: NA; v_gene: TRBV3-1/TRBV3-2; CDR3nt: TGTGCCAGCAGCCATGGGGGCCCCTCCTACAATGAGCAGTTCTTC; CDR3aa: CASSHGGPSYNEQFF
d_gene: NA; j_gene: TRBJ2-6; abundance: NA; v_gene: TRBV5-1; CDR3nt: TGCGCCAGCAGCTTGGACAGCTCTGGGGCCAACGTCCTGACTTTC; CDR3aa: CASSLDSSGANVLTF
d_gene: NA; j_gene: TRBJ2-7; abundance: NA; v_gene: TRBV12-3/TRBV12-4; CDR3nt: TGTGCCAGCAGTCCGCAGTCGGGGTACGAGCAGTACTTC; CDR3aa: CASSPQSGYEQYF
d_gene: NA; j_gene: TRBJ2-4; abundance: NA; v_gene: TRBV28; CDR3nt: TGTGCCAGCAGTCTTGGGGGGACCAAAAACATTCAGTACTTC; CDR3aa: CASSLGGTKNIQYF
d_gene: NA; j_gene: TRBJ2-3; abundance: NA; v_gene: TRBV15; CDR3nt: TGTGCCACCGGACTCACAGATACGCAGTATTTT; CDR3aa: CATGLTDTQYF
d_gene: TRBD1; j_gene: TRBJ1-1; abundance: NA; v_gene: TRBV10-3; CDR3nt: TGTGCCATCAGTGGGACAGGGTCCTTCACTGAAGCTTTCTTT; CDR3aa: CAISGTGSFTEAFF
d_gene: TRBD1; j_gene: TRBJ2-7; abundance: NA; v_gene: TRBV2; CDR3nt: TGTGCCAGCAGTGTAGGGGGACAGAAGTCCTACGAGCAGTACTTC; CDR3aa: CASSVGGQKSYEQYF
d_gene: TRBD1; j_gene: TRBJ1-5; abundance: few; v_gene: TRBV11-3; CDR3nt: TGTGCCAGCAGCCACTCCCGGGACAGCCATGCAAGGGATAGCAATCAGCCCCAGCATTTT; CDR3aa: CASSHSRDSHARDSNQPQHF
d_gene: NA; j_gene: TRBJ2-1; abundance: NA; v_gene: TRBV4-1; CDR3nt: TGCGCCAGCAGCCAAGCTGGGCCACCGGATGAGCAGTTCTTC; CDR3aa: CASSQAGPPDEQFF
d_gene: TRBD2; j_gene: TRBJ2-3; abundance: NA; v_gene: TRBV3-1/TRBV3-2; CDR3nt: TGTGCCAGCAGCCAAGTTTCAGCTAGCGGGACAGATACGCAGTATTTT; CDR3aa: CASSQVSASGTDTQYF
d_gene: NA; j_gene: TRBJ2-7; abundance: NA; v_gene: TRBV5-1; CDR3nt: TGCGCCAGCAGATCGACAGGCGGAGGCGAGCAGTACTTC; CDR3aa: CASRSTGGGEQYF